Listed below are T cell receptor beta chains from one sample, sequenced in a study of blood T cell repertoires in COVID-19. Sequencing was performed with immunoSEQ multiplex PCR; in TCRdb, only in-frame clones are kept and a portion is missing. The sample includes about 280,000 clones, about four fifths of them seen just once. The source material was PBMCs or T cells enriched from blood (not recorded which). These receptors were obtained from a middle-aged man who had been exposed to COVID-19. Each CDR3 is given with its conserved first and last residue. A D gene is named only where the DNA matches it firmly. Where a row states a size, it is once, few, many or the class of an expanded clone; other rows omit it.

len | d_gene | j_gene | v_gene | abundance | CDR3aa | CDR3nt
14 | TRBD1 | TRBJ2-7 | TRBV18 | . | CASSPNTGDYEQYF | TGTGCCAGCTCACCGAATACAGGGGACTACGAGCAGTACTTC
15 | . | TRBJ2-1 | TRBV9 | . | CASSVGGTRYNEQFF | TGTGCCAGCAGCGTAGGAGGGACACGCTACAATGAGCAGTTCTTC
15 | TRBD2 | TRBJ2-3 | TRBV19 | . | CASSLELAGGDTQYF | TGTGCCAGTAGTCTGGAACTAGCGGGAGGAGATACGCAGTATTTT
14 | TRBD2 | TRBJ2-7 | TRBV5-4 | few | CASSFGGTSYEQYF | TGTGCCAGCAGCTTCGGGGGGACCTCCTACGAGCAGTACTTC
14 | TRBD2 | TRBJ2-5 | TRBV19 | . | CASSTSGIQETQYF | TGTGCCAGTAGTACTAGCGGTATACAAGAGACCCAGTACTTC
11 | . | TRBJ1-1 | TRBV7-9 | . | CASRTQGEAFF | TGTGCCAGCAGAACCCAGGGAGAAGCTTTCTTT
16 | TRBD1 | TRBJ1-1 | TRBV5-1 | . | CASSLPRTGVNTEAFF | TGCGCCAGCAGCTTACCTCGGACAGGAGTGAACACTGAAGCTTTCTTT
14 | . | TRBJ1-2 | TRBV2 | . | CASSASGTHYGYTF | TGTGCCAGCAGTGCCTCCGGGACTCACTATGGCTACACCTTC
15 | . | TRBJ1-2 | TRBV4-2 | . | CASSQDVRGAYGYTF | TGTGCCAGCAGCCAAGACGTACGGGGGGCCTATGGCTACACCTTC
16 | . | TRBJ2-5 | TRBV11-2 | . | CASVLRLGGSGETQYF | TGTGCCAGCGTCCTCCGCCTGGGGGGATCCGGCGAGACCCAGTACTTC
13 | . | TRBJ1-2 | TRBV2 | . | CASILGANYGYTF | TGTGCCAGCATCCTAGGAGCTAACTATGGCTACACCTTC
15 | . | TRBJ2-6 | TRBV5-8 | . | CASSLGQSGANVLTF | TGTGCCAGCAGCTTGGGACAGTCTGGGGCCAACGTCCTGACTTTC
16 | TRBD1 | TRBJ1-5 | TRBV18 | once | CASSPGTGNPNQPQHF | TGTGCCAGCTCACCAGGGACAGGGAATCCCAATCAGCCCCAGCATTTT
15 | . | TRBJ1-5 | TRBV6-5 | . | CASSLQGRGNQPQHF | TGTGCCAGCAGTCTTCAGGGGAGAGGCAATCAGCCCCAGCATTTT
14 | TRBD1 | TRBJ2-7 | TRBV18 | . | CASSRDRVRYEQYF | TGTGCCAGCTCACGAGACAGGGTCAGGTACGAGCAGTACTTC
15 | . | TRBJ1-2 | TRBV19 | . | CASSIDLGGHYGYTF | TGTGCCAGTAGTATAGATCTAGGGGGTCACTATGGCTACACCTTC
14 | TRBD1 | TRBJ2-1 | TRBV27 | . | CASSSQGAYNEQFF | TGTGCCAGCAGTTCACAGGGGGCTTACAATGAGCAGTTCTTC
15 | . | TRBJ1-5 | TRBV5-8 | . | CASSHGLGADQPQHF | TGTGCCAGCAGCCATGGTCTGGGGGCGGATCAGCCCCAGCATTTT
13 | TRBD1 | TRBJ2-7 | TRBV6-5 | . | CATIRTGSYEQYF | TGTGCCACCATAAGGACAGGAAGTTACGAGCAGTACTTC
15 | TRBD2 | TRBJ2-3 | TRBV2 | . | CASSRASGSADTQYF | TGTGCCAGCAGTAGGGCTAGCGGGAGCGCAGATACGCAGTATTTT
15 | TRBD1 | TRBJ1-2 | TRBV3-1/TRBV3-2 | . | CASSPNPGTGSSYTF | TGTGCCAGCAGCCCAAATCCCGGGACAGGGAGTAGCTACACCTTC
15 | TRBD1 | TRBJ2-1 | TRBV7-9 | . | CASRYRQGGSYEQFF | TGTGCCAGCAGGTATCGACAGGGGGGTTCGTATGAGCAGTTCTTC
17 | . | TRBJ2-3 | TRBV30 | once | CAWSVRRLARRGDTQYF | TGTGCCTGGAGTGTTCGCAGGCTAGCTCGCCGGGGAGATACGCAGTATTTT
12 | TRBD2 | TRBJ2-1 | TRBV29-1 | . | CSVVLGGYEQFF | TGCAGCGTTGTACTGGGGGGGTACGAGCAGTTCTTC
16 | TRBD2 | TRBJ2-7 | TRBV6-5 | once | CASSYSRGGSSYEQYF | TGTGCCAGCAGTTACTCGAGGGGCGGGAGCTCCTACGAGCAGTACTTC
15 | . | TRBJ1-4 | TRBV27 | . | CASSLWQGSEEKLFF | TGTGCCAGCAGTCTATGGCAGGGGAGCGAAGAAAAACTGTTTTTT
11 | . | TRBJ2-1 | TRBV5-4 | . | CASSFVNEQFF | TGTGCCAGCAGCTTCGTCAATGAGCAGTTCTTC
16 | TRBD2 | TRBJ2-1 | TRBV18 | . | CASSPMLAGSENEQFF | TGTGCCAGCTCACCCATGTTAGCGGGTAGTGAAAATGAGCAGTTCTTC
14 | TRBD1 | TRBJ1-5 | TRBV6-5 | . | CASKRDRSWEPQHF | TGTGCCAGCAAACGGGACAGGTCCTGGGAGCCCCAGCATTTT
19 | . | TRBJ2-3 | TRBV23-1 | . | CASSQASGQNPSSTDTQYF | TGCGCCAGCAGTCAAGCGAGCGGTCAAAATCCTTCCTCCACAGATACGCAGTATTTT
16 | . | TRBJ2-2 | TRBV12-5 | . | CASGLVPLGGTGELFF | TGTGCTAGTGGTTTGGTACCTCTAGGTGGTACCGGGGAGCTGTTTTTT
14 | . | TRBJ2-7 | TRBV7-2 | . | CASSRRASSNEQYF | TGTGCCAGCAGCCGGAGGGCCTCTTCCAACGAGCAGTACTTC
17 | TRBD1 | TRBJ1-1 | TRBV30 | . | CAWSPRDRGLGGTEAFF | TGTGCCTGGAGCCCACGGGACAGGGGGCTGGGAGGCACTGAAGCTTTCTTT
14 | TRBD2 | TRBJ2-5 | TRBV5-1 | once | CASSLNSGAETQYF | TGCGCCAGCAGCCTCAATAGCGGGGCTGAGACCCAGTACTTC
13 | TRBD1 | TRBJ1-1 | TRBV11-3 | . | CAGSDRLNTEAFF | TGTGCCGGTTCGGACAGGTTGAACACTGAAGCTTTCTTT
14 | TRBD1 | TRBJ2-7 | TRBV6-6 | . | CASSSGQASYEQYF | TGTGCCAGCAGTTCCGGACAGGCGTCCTACGAGCAGTACTTC
15 | . | TRBJ1-5 | TRBV27 | . | CASSLSRVLNQPQHF | TGTGCCAGCAGTTTATCGAGGGTTTTAAACCAGCCCCAGCATTTT
15 | . | TRBJ2-7 | TRBV18 | . | CASSPASETVNEQYF | TGTGCCAGCTCCCCCGCGTCGGAGACAGTGAACGAGCAGTACTTC
13 | TRBD2 | TRBJ2-1 | TRBV29-1 | . | CSVSGLAGNEQFF | TGCAGCGTATCCGGACTAGCGGGGAATGAGCAGTTCTTC
13 | . | TRBJ1-2 | TRBV19 | . | CASEPGIGYGYTF | TGTGCCAGCGAACCAGGGATCGGCTATGGCTACACCTTC
13 | . | TRBJ2-7 | TRBV30 | . | CAWIAEGSYEQYF | TGTGCCTGGATCGCGGAGGGATCCTACGAGCAGTACTTC
12 | . | TRBJ2-7 | TRBV3-1/TRBV3-2 | . | CASSDSSPEQYF | TGTGCCAGCAGCGATTCTAGTCCCGAGCAGTACTTC
12 | . | TRBJ2-1 | TRBV2 | few | CASSERDYEQFF | TGTGCCAGCAGTGAACGGGACTATGAGCAGTTCTTC
14 | . | TRBJ1-2 | TRBV6-6 | once | CASSGEGGNRGYTF | TGTGCCAGCAGCGGAGAGGGGGGGAATCGTGGCTACACCTTC
15 | TRBD2 | TRBJ2-1 | TRBV5-8 | . | CASSRGLAGRDEQFF | TGTGCCAGCAGCCGAGGACTAGCGGGAAGGGATGAGCAGTTCTTC